This is a list of T cell receptor beta chains from one sample in a study of T cells after yellow fever vaccination. TCRdb called the 5' RACE reads again in MiXCR, with one record for every CDR3 protein. The table has a few hundred thousand distinct CDR3 sequences, roughly 8.4% seen once. The sample in question was PBMCs, obtained roughly seven weeks after the first yellow fever vaccination. These receptors came from a man younger than 30 who received the YFV17D yellow fever vaccine. Both conserved end residues are part of each CDR3. The size of a clone is reported for some rows only, either as once, few or many, or as a class for expanded clones.

V	J	size	CDR3
TRBV5-6	TRBJ2-7	NA	CASSLGDPYEQYF
TRBV7-2	TRBJ1-3	NA	CASSPGASSGNTIYF
TRBV5-4	TRBJ2-3	few	CASSFIATDTQYF
TRBV7-2	TRBJ2-3	NA	CASSQTRGATDTQYF
TRBV7-2	TRBJ2-3	NA	CASSLRLVVDTQYF
TRBV5-6	TRBJ2-5	NA	CASSLLGTGKETQYF
TRBV6-5	TRBJ1-3	NA	CASSSDVRVGSGNTIYF
TRBV29-1	TRBJ2-1	NA	CSAEGLAGRYNEQFF
TRBV7-2	TRBJ2-1	few	CASKGRVINEQFF
TRBV7-9	TRBJ1-2	few	CASSQMTGADGYTF
TRBV29-1	TRBJ1-1	NA	CSVEDRNTEAFF